Below are 19 T cell receptor beta chains sequenced from a single sample in a study of naive and memory T cell subsets. Amplification of ligated cDNA took four PCR rounds with SP2 and nested alpha and beta constant primers. TCRdb ran MiXCR on the UMI-ligation and nested PCR reads and lists one entry per CDR3 protein. The sample comprises tens of thousands of distinct CDR3 sequences, approximately 5.7% of which are singletons, and 6% to 8% rests with the top ten. Treatment of the sample: skin biopsy from PPD injection site in Mantoux-positive individual. A UMI-containing oligonucleotide was joined by 3' ligation to the TCR cDNA template. The sequencing used skin, collected from a tuberculin skin test site. The receptors originated from an adult in good health.

The sample holds many counts of this clonotype. This chain links TRBV7-8 with TRBJ2-5, with 9 bases aligning to TRBD2. The CDR3 spans 17 residues. Germline V gene lookup returns CDR1 SGHVS and CDR2 FQNEAQ. V lost 0 bases to trimming and J lost 3 bases; unmatched junction nucleotides: 8. The CDR3 spells CASSLAWATSGKETQYF. The CDR3 nucleotides are TGTGCCAGCAGCTTAGCTTGGGCGACTAGCGGTAAAGAGACCCAGTACTTC.

This clonotype has ten or more counts. The rearrangement joins TRBV28 to TRBJ2-7, with a possible D match to TRBD2 (6 bases). V lost 3 bases, J lost 0 bases, and 9 bases lay in between. The CDR3 contains 14 residues. Germline V gene data show CDR1 as MDHEN and CDR2 as SYDVKM. The CDR3 sequence: CASSFPGDSYEQYF. CDR3 sequence (DNA): TGTGCCAGCAGTTTTCCGGGGGACTCCTACGAGCAGTACTTC.

This clonotype was detected ten times or more. The genes are TRBV20-1 and TRBJ2-1; the match to TRBD2 covers 8 bases. The CDR3 runs to 12 residues. Germline V lookup: CDR1 DFQATT, CDR2 SNEGSKA (reference sequence). Losses at the gene ends were 1 base for V and 9 bases for J; bases not matched to a gene: 2. The CDR3 loop reads CSARVSGGEQFF. Written as DNA, the CDR3 is TGCAGTGCTAGAGTAAGCGGGGGTGAGCAGTTCTTC.

There are many counts of this clonotype. The rearrangement uses TRBV18 and TRBJ2-2; 9 positions match TRBD1. Germline V gene sequence: CDR1 KGHSH, CDR2 LQKENI. V was clipped by 0 bases and J by 6 bases; unmatched bases: 2. The CDR3 runs to 15 residues. The CDR3 bases are TGTGCCAGCTCACCACCTACAGGGGGCTCCGGGGAGCTGTTTTTT. It translates to CASSPPTGGSGELFF.

This clonotype was picked up a small number of times. V gene TRBV11-2 combines with J gene TRBJ2-7; TRBD2 agrees at 7 bases. The CDR3 has 15 residues. CDR1 and CDR2 (germline): SGHAT, FQNNGV. The V and J ends lost 5 bases and 5 bases, in that order; junction bases with no gene match: 12. CDR3 nucleotides: TGTGCCAGCAGCAACCGGTGGGGGAGGGGCGACGAGCAGTACTTC. Translated, it gives CASSNRWGRGDEQYF.

This clonotype was seen a few times. The germline gene is not matched at one end of the junction; a read error may be the cause. This rearrangement joins TRBV7-7 to TRBJ2-3; D might be TRBD2 (5 bases). From germline, CDR1 is SSHAT and CDR2 FNYEAQ (reference sequence). This CDR3 contains 14 residues. The CDR3 sequence is CASSYEQAGDTQYF. The CDR3 coding sequence is TGTGCTAGCAGCTACGAGCAGGCGGGCGATACGCAGTATTTT.

This clonotype has a count of ten or more. The chain uses TRBV29-1 and TRBJ2-2; TRBD1 agrees at 7 bases. This CDR3 contains 11 residues. The J segment lost 10 bases and the V segment lost 6 bases, leaving 5 bases of the junction unmatched. Germline CDR1 and CDR2: SQVTM and ANQGSEA. The CDR3 sequence is CSVRDSLELFF. The CDR3 bases are TGCAGCGTACGGGACAGTTTGGAGCTGTTTTTT.

This clonotype was observed at least ten times. The J gene is TRBJ2-1, the V gene TRBV20-1; D ambiguous. V lost 6 bases, J lost 4 bases, and 10 bases lay in between. This CDR3 spans 12 amino acids. CDR1 is DFQATT and CDR2 is SNEGSKA in the germline V gene (reference sequence). The CDR3 DNA reads as TGCAGTGCCGGATTTGGGTACAATGAGCAGTTCTTC. It translates to CSAGFGYNEQFF.

This clonotype was recorded many times. The V gene is TRBV7-2, the J gene TRBJ2-3, with 7 bases aligning to TRBD1. The CDR3 length is 16 residues. After removal of 4 bases from V and 5 bases from J, the junction contained 12 bases not matched to a gene. The germline V gene encodes CDR1 SGHTA and CDR2 FQGNSA. The CDR3 loop is CASSSAGRGFVDTQYF. The CDR3 DNA is TGTGCCAGCAGCTCCGCGGGCAGGGGGTTTGTAGATACGCAGTATTTT.

This clonotype is medium-sized in the sample. The chain employs TRBV5-1 and TRBJ2-5; D gene unclear. The V gene's germline CDR1 is SGHRS and CDR2 YFSETQ. The ends were cut back, 2 bases at V and 2 bases at J, with 4 bases in the middle. This CDR3 is built from 12 residues. The CDR3 here is CASSFDQETQYF. CDR3 sequence (DNA): TGCGCCAGCAGCTTTGATCAAGAGACCCAGTACTTC. The full variable domain, its missing parts supplied by reference TRBV5-1 and TRBJ2-5, is KAGVTQTPRYLIKTRGQQVTLSCSPISGHRSVSWYQQTPGQGLQFLFEYFSETQRNKGNFPGRFSGRQFSNSRSEMNVSTLELGDSALYLCASSFDQETQYFGPGTRLLVL.

This clonotype was seen at least ten times. The chain joins TRBV7-2 to TRBJ2-3; no clear D gene. V was pared by 1 base and J by 5 bases, with 7 bases between. The germline gives CDR1 SGHTA, CDR2 FQGNSA. This CDR3 spans 13 amino acids. This CDR3 is CASSLGLGDTQYF. The CDR3, as DNA: TGTGCCAGCAGCTTAGGCTTAGGAGATACGCAGTATTTT.

This clonotype was seen at least ten times. J is TRBJ1-3 and V is TRBV7-2; D not certain. In germline, CDR1 is SGHTA, CDR2 FQGNSA. CDR3 length: 16 residues. With 5 bases removed from V and 2 bases from J, the gap between germline ends came to 16 bases. The CDR3 here is CASSPIPSGTGNTIYF. For the CDR3, the DNA is TGTGCCAGCAGCCCCATTCCTTCCGGGACTGGAAACACCATATATTTT.

This clonotype was seen only once. The chain is built from TRBV6-2 or TRBV6-3 and TRBJ1-5; 10 bases are a match to TRBD1. Per germline, CDR1 MNHEY and CDR2 SVGEGT. This CDR3 is 15 amino acids long. Unmatched junction bases numbered 10, after V lost 10 bases and J lost 4 bases. The CDR3 DNA reads as TGTGCCATCAACCCGACAGGGGGCAGGAATCAGCCCCAGCATTTT. Encoded protein: CAINPTGGRNQPQHF.

The chain has TRBV12-3 or TRBV12-4 and TRBJ2-2; TRBD2 matches at 8 bases. The CDR3 is made up of 16 amino acids. V shed 2 bases and J 4 bases; nucleotides not matched to a gene: 6. In DNA form, the CDR3 reads TGTGCCAGCAGTTTAAGAGCGGGAGTAGGCACCGGGGAGCTGTTTTTT. It translates to CASSLRAGVGTGELFF.

Concerning this clonotype: An end of the junction differs from the germline gene, which may be a read error. The V call is TRBV19, the J call TRBJ2-1; D uncertain. The CDR3 sequence is 15 residues long. Germline values: CDR1 LNHDA, CDR2 SQIVND (reference sequence). CDR3 nucleotides: TGTGCCAGTAGTCCCCGCGCGAGCACCTACAATGAGCAGTTTTTC. Translated, it gives CASSPRASTYNEQFF.

Within the sample, this clonotype is medium-sized (0.01 to 0.1%). V gene TRBV9 combines with J gene TRBJ2-2; D not resolved. The CDR3 length is 15 residues. From germline, CDR1 is SGDLS and CDR2 YYNGEE. Trimming left V 3 bases short and J 0 bases short, with 9 bases between. This CDR3 reads CASSGRGANTGELFF. The CDR3 DNA reads TGTGCCAGCAGCGGACGAGGTGCGAACACCGGGGAGCTGTTTTTT.

This clonotype was seen ten or more times. This chain joins TRBV6-2 or TRBV6-3 and TRBJ2-3; 10 nucleotides line up with TRBD2. Germline V gene data show CDR1 as MNHEY and CDR2 as SVGEGT. This CDR3 comprises 17 residues. The junction had 10 bases not matched to a gene; V was cut back by 6 bases and J by 1 base. The CDR3, as DNA: TGTGCCAGCAGACCAAGCCTAGCGGGAGAAGGCACAGATACGCAGTATTTT. This translates into CASRPSLAGEGTDTQYF.

This clonotype was seen a few times. The chain is built from TRBV3-1 and TRBJ2-7, with 12 bases matching TRBD2. CDR3 length: 16 amino acids. V gave up 0 bases and J gave up 7 bases; unmatched junction bases: 7. Germline CDR1 LGHDT, CDR2 YNNKEL (reference sequence). DNA for the CDR3: TGTGCCAGCAGCCAAGAAGTACTAGCGGGAGGAGGGGAGCAGTACTTC. Amino acids: CASSQEVLAGGGEQYF.

This clonotype showed up many times. The chain links TRBV10-3 to TRBJ2-6, with 9 bases aligning to TRBD1. The CDR3 is made up of 17 amino acids. Germline V gene lookup returns CDR1 ENHRY and CDR2 SYGVKD. Trimming took 4 bases from V and 1 from J; bases not matched to a gene: 5. The CDR3 sequence is CAISGDRVRSGANVLTF. The DNA for the CDR3 is TGTGCCATCAGTGGGGACAGGGTCCGGTCTGGGGCCAACGTCCTGACTTTC.